The clone carrying this T cell receptor beta chain was counted a few times. The source of the sample is a study of blood T cells in healthy people across ages. Primed by a sample-barcoded 5' primer and a J-beta primer mix, a second PCR proceeded for 7 to 11 cycles. A tag from a template-switch adaptor with 12 random nucleotides marked each cDNA molecule. TCRdb reanalysed the 5' RACE reads using MiXCR and keeps one entry per CDR3 protein. The sample lists 1.2 million to 1.5 million distinct CDR3 sequences; around 59% were seen once. V shed 6 bases and J shed 0 bases, with 2 bases lying between them. CDR1 and CDR2 (germline): DFQATT, SNEGSKA (reference sequence). The CDR3 runs 10 residues.

The source is a man younger than 35 in good health. The chain recombines TRBV20-1 with TRBJ1-1; D gene unclear. Sample: blood. The CDR3 sequence: CSAMNTEAFF. The CDR3 nucleotides are TGCAGTGCCATGAACACTGAAGCTTTCTTT.